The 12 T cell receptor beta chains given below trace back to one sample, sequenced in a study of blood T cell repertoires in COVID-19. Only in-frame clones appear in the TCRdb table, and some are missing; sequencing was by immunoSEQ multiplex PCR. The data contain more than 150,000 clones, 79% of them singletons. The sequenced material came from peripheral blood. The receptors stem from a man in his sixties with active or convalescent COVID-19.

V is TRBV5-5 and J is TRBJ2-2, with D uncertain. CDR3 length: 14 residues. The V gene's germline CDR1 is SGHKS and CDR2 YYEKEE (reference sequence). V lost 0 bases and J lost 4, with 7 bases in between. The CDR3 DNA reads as TGTGCCAGCAGCTTGGTTTTACTCACCGGGGAGCTGTTTTTT. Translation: CASSLVLLTGELFF.

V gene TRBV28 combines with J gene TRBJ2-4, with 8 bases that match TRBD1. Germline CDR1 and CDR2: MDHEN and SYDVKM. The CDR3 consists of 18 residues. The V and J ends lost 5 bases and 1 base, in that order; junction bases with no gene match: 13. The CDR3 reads CASSRSDRGRRAKNIQYF. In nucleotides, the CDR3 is TGTGCCAGCAGTCGGTCCGACAGGGGACGTCGGGCCAAAAACATTCAGTACTTC.

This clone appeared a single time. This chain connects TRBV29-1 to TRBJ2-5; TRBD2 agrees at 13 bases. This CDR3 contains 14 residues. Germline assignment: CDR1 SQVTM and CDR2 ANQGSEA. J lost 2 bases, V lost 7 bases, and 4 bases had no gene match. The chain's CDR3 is CSAGTSGVQETQYF. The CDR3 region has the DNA TGCAGCGCTGGGACTAGCGGGGTTCAAGAGACCCAGTACTTC.

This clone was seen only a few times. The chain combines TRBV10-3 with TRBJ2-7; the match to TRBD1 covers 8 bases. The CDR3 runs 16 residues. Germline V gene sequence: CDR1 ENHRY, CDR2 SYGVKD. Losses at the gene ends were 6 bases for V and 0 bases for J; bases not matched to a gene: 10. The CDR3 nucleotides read TGTGCCATCAGGAAGACAGGGGATAGGAGCTCCTACGAGCAGTACTTC. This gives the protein CAIRKTGDRSSYEQYF.

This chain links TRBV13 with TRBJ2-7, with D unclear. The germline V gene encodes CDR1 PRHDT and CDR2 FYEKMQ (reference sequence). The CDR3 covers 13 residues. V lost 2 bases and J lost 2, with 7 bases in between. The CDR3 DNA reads TGTGCCAGCAGCTTAAACAGTCCCTACGAGCAGTACTTC. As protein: CASSLNSPYEQYF.

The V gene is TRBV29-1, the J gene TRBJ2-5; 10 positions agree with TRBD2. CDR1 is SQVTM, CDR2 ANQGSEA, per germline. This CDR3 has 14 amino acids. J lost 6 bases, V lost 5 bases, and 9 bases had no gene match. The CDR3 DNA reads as TGCAGCGTTCCGGAGCGGGGGGGTCGAAAGACCCAGTACTTC. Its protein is CSVPERGGRKTQYF.

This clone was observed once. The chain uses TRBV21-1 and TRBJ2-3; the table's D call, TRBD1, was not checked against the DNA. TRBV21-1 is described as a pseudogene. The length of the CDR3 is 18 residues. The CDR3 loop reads CASSKWIPQGSSTDTQYF. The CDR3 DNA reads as TGTGCCAGCAGCAAATGGATTCCACAGGGGTCTAGCACAGATACGCAGTATTTT.

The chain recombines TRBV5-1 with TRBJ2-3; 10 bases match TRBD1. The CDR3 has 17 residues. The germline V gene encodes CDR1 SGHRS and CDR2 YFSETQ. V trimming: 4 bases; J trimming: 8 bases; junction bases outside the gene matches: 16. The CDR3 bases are TGCGCCAGCAGCACGCCGACAGGGGGCCTGGTCGGGGTTACGCAGTATTTT. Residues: CASSTPTGGLVGVTQYF. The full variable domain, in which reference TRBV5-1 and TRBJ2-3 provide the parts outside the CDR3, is KAGVTQTPRYLIKTRGQQVTLSCSPISGHRSVSWYQQTPGQGLQFLFEYFSETQRNKGNFPGRFSGRQFSNSRSEMNVSTLELGDSALYLCASSTPTGGLVGVTQYFGPGTRLTVL.

The CDR3 DNA follows: TGTGCCAGTAGATGGGGGACACCTAATGAAAAACTGTTTTTT. The encoded protein is CASRWGTPNEKLFF. This chain joins TRBV19 and TRBJ1-4; D might be TRBD1 (6 bases). Germline V gene sequence: CDR1 LNHDA, CDR2 SQIVND (reference sequence). Trimming took off 6 bases at V and 3 bases at J, with 11 bases between the two ends. This CDR3 spans 14 amino acids.

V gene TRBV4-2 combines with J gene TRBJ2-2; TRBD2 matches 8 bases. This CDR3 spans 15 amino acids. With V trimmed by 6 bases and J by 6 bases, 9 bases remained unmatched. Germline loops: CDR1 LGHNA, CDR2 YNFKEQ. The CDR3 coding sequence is TGTGCCAGCAGTTATGGACTAGCTCGGTCCGGGGAGCTGTTTTTT. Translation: CASSYGLARSGELFF.

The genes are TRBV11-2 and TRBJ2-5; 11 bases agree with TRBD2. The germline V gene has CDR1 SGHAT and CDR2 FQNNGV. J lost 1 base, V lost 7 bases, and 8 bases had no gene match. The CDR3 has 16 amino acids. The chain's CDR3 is CASTTLTSGTQETQYF. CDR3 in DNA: TGTGCCAGCACCACCTTGACTAGCGGGACCCAAGAGACCCAGTACTTC.

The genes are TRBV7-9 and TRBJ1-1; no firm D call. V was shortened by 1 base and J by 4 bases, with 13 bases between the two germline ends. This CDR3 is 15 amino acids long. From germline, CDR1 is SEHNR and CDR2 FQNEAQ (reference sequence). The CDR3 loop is CASSLERGPRTEAFF. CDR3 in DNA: TGTGCCAGCAGCTTAGAACGCGGGCCCCGCACTGAAGCTTTCTTT.